The 2 T cell receptor beta chains presented below share a single source sample, sequenced in a study of regulatory T cells in long-lasting Graves disease. The TCR beta library used iRepertoire HTBI primers with Arm-PCR amplification of CDR3. MiXCR was run by TCRdb on the multiplex PCR reads, yielding one entry per CDR3 protein. The table records hundreds of thousands of distinct CDR3 sequences, roughly 21% of them present only once. Time point of the sample: persistent/refractory GD, antithyroid drugs over 5 years with positive TRAb. Researchers made the TCR library from RNA that was extracted from PBMCs. Specimen: peripheral blood mononuclear cells (PBMCs), collected when the disease was refractory, from a patient treated with antithyroid drugs. These receptors all come from a female donor with Graves disease.

V is TRBV20-1 and J is TRBJ1-4; D perhaps matches TRBD1 (5 bases). Trimming pared 0 bases from V and 7 bases from J, leaving 9 bases between. Germline values: CDR1 DFQATT, CDR2 SNEGSKA (reference sequence). The CDR3 has 13 residues. As DNA, the CDR3 is TGCAGTGCTAGAGAACTTCAGGGTGAAAAACTGTTTTTT. Translating it yields CSARELQGEKLFF.

The rearrangement uses TRBV28 and TRBJ1-6, with 8 bases identical to TRBD1. Trimming removed 6 bases from V and 0 bases from J; junction bases left unmatched: 10. Germline V gene sequence: CDR1 MDHEN, CDR2 SYDVKM. The CDR3 consists of 18 residues. DNA for the CDR3: TGTGCCAGCAGCCCTACCTACAGGGGGAGCTCCTATAATTCACCCCTCCACTTT. Translation: CASSPTYRGSSYNSPLHF.